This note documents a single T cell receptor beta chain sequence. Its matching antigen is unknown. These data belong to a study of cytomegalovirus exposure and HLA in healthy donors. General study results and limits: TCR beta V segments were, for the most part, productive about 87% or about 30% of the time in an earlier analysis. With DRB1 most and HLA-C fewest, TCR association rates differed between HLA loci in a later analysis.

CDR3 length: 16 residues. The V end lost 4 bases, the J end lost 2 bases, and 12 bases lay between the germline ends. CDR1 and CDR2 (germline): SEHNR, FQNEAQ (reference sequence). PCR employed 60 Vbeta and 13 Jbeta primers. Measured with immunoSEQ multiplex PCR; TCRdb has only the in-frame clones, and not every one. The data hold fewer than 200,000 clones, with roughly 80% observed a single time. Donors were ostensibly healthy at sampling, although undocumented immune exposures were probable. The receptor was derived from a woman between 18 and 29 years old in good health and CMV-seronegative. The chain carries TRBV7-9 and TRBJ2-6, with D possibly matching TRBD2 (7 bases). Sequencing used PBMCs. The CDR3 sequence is CASSSRGGTGANVLTF. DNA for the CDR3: TGTGCCAGCAGCTCTAGGGGGGGCACTGGGGCCAACGTCCTGACTTTC.